Listed below are T cell receptor beta chains from one sample, sequenced in a study of sequential checkpoint blockade in melanoma. TCRdb's copy holds only in-frame clones and misses some; the assay was immunoSEQ multiplex PCR. The table lists 7,500 to 8,500 clones, about a quarter of them singletons. The specimen was tumor tissue (inferred from file names), collected from a patient given nivolumab and ipilimumab in sequence. Every receptor here comes from a human donor with melanoma. The CDR3 runs from the conserved cysteine through the conserved F or W. The order of the fields is CDR3 protein, CDR3 DNA, J gene, V gene, D gene, clone size. The D gene is left open where the match is weak. The size entry is marked missing in some rows and otherwise reads once, few, many or a size class.

CASRLQGTGELFF TGTGCCAGCAGGCTCCAGGGGACCGGGGAGCTGTTTTTT TRBJ2-2 TRBV6-8 . .
CASSDRAAGANVLTF TGTGCCAGCTCAGATAGGGCTGCTGGGGCCAACGTCCTGACTTTC TRBJ2-6 TRBV18 . once
CASSPDRPGAISSYNSPLHF TGTGCCAGCTCACCGGACAGGCCCGGGGCCATCAGCTCCTATAATTCACCCCTCCACTTT TRBJ1-6 TRBV18 TRBD1 medium-sized
CASSVWDGRARRNEQFF TGTGCCAGCAGCGTATGGGACGGAAGGGCGAGGCGGAATGAGCAGTTCTTC TRBJ2-1 TRBV9 . few
CASGERESLYNEQFF TGCGCCAGCGGCGAGCGGGAGTCTCTCTACAATGAGCAGTTCTTC TRBJ2-1 TRBV1 . few
CASSIPGQRETQYF TGTGCCAGTAGTATCCCGGGACAGAGGGAGACCCAGTACTTC TRBJ2-5 TRBV19 TRBD1 .
CASSQVGTAFQETQYF TGTGCCAGCAGCCAAGTAGGGACAGCATTCCAAGAGACCCAGTACTTC TRBJ2-5 TRBV14 TRBD1 .
CASSQGRSGSTNTGELFF TGTGCCAGCAGCCAAGGTCGTAGCGGGAGCACGAACACCGGGGAGCTGTTTTTT TRBJ2-2 TRBV14 TRBD2 .
CASSYGTSGITSYEQYF TGTGCCAGCAGTTATGGGACTAGCGGGATAACCAGCTACGAGCAGTACTTC TRBJ2-7 TRBV6-8 TRBD2 .
CASSYRGRASGGVDTQYF TGTGCCAGCAGCTACCGCGGTAGGGCTAGCGGGGGGGTAGATACGCAGTATTTT TRBJ2-3 TRBV11-3 TRBD2 few
CASSEGLAGGYEQYF TGTGCCAGCAGCGAAGGACTAGCGGGAGGATACGAGCAGTACTTC TRBJ2-7 TRBV11-3 TRBD2 many
CATRLAGETQYF TGTGCCACTCGACTAGCGGGAGAGACCCAGTACTTC TRBJ2-5 TRBV19 TRBD2 .
CASRPGLAGSEQYF TGTGCCAGCAGGCCGGGACTAGCGGGATCCGAGCAGTACTTC TRBJ2-7 TRBV6-8 TRBD2 .
CASSQDYGGRVNEQFF TGCGCCAGCAGCCAAGATTACGGCGGGAGGGTCAATGAGCAGTTCTTC TRBJ2-1 TRBV4-1 TRBD2 few
CASSPNRGPTDTQYF TGTGCCAGCTCACCGAACAGGGGGCCCACAGATACGCAGTATTTT TRBJ2-3 TRBV18 TRBD1 once
CASSLGLAGGSYNEQFF TGCGCCAGCAGCCTGGGACTAGCGGGAGGTTCCTACAATGAGCAGTTCTTC TRBJ2-1 TRBV5-1 TRBD2 .
CATSRVQGSSGANVLTF TGTGCCACCAGCAGAGTTCAGGGTAGCTCTGGGGCCAACGTCCTGACTTTC TRBJ2-6 TRBV15 . few
CASSTGLAGVSGELFF TGTGCCAGTAGTACTGGACTAGCGGGAGTTTCCGGGGAGCTGTTTTTT TRBJ2-2 TRBV19 TRBD2 few
CATSSYAGRPNYGYTF TGTGCCACCAGCAGCTATGCGGGACGGCCTAACTATGGCTACACCTTC TRBJ1-2 TRBV15 . .
CASDGGGVNEQFF TGTGCCAGTGATGGCGGGGGAGTAAATGAGCAGTTCTTC TRBJ2-1 TRBV19 TRBD2 .
CAWTGAGGTVDTQYF TGTGCCTGGACGGGCGCGGGAGGGACAGTAGATACGCAGTATTTT TRBJ2-3 TRBV30 TRBD2 .
CATEGASPLEQYF TGTGCCACCGAGGGGGCTAGTCCCCTCGAGCAGTACTTC TRBJ2-7 TRBV28 TRBD1 .
CATDAGQGNRRNEQFF TGTGCCACCGACGCGGGACAGGGGAATCGTAGGAATGAGCAGTTCTTC TRBJ2-1 TRBV28 TRBD1 .
CAWRSRQGIQVDTQYF TGTGCCTGGAGGAGCAGACAGGGTATTCAGGTAGATACGCAGTATTTT TRBJ2-3 TRBV30 TRBD1 .
CASSQDTGVGQPQHF TGCGCCAGCAGCCAAGATACAGGGGTTGGACAGCCCCAGCATTTT TRBJ1-5 TRBV23-1 TRBD1 few
CASSEARWAGGYTF TGTGCCAGCAGTGAAGCGCGGTGGGCAGGGGGCTACACCTTC TRBJ1-2 TRBV6-1 . few
CSVTRSGPQETQYF TGCAGCGTCACGAGAAGCGGGCCTCAAGAGACCCAGTACTTC TRBJ2-5 TRBV29-1 . .
CASSFGTLQETQYF TGCGCCAGCTCCTTCGGGACCCTCCAAGAGACCCAGTACTTC TRBJ2-5 TRBV4-1 . .
CASSSGSGGPIHF TGTGCCAGTAGTAGCGGTAGCGGGGGGCCCATACACTTC TRBJ2-5 TRBV19 TRBD2 .
CASSLEGQGARGANVLTF TGTGCCAGCAGCTTAGAGGGACAGGGGGCGCGTGGGGCCAACGTCCTGACTTTC TRBJ2-6 TRBV11-3 TRBD1 medium-sized
CASKDDRWNSGNTIYF TGTGCCAGCAAAGACGACAGGTGGAACTCTGGAAACACCATATATTTT TRBJ1-3 TRBV6-8 . .
CASSDGTGLGAFF TGTGCCAGCAGTGATGGGACAGGGTTGGGGGCTTTCTTT TRBJ1-1 TRBV6-8 TRBD1 few
CASSPQDHSNQPQHF TGTGCCAGTAGTCCCCAGGACCATAGCAATCAGCCCCAGCATTTT TRBJ1-5 TRBV19 . few
CAWSGMGQNYEQYF TGTGCCTGGAGTGGAATGGGACAGAACTACGAGCAGTACTTC TRBJ2-7 TRBV30 TRBD1 few
CAFISGDRECGNTIYF TGTGCTTTTATTTCGGGGGACAGGGAATGCGGAAACACCATATATTTT TRBJ1-3 TRBV6-8 TRBD1 few
CASSQGTGGFYEQYF TGTGCCAGCAGCCAAGGGACAGGGGGTTTCTACGAGCAGTACTTC TRBJ2-7 TRBV14 TRBD1 few
CASSVATAEGSGGYTF TGTGCCAGCAGCGTAGCTACGGCGGAGGGTTCTGGAGGCTACACCTTC TRBJ1-2 TRBV9 . .
CASSGIDSNQPQHF TGTGCCAGCAGCGGAATTGACAGCAATCAGCCCCAGCATTTT TRBJ1-5 TRBV9 . few
CASSLRLAGDPRGTGELFF TGTGCCAGCAGCTTAAGGCTAGCGGGGGACCCTCGGGGGACCGGGGAGCTGTTTTTT TRBJ2-2 TRBV7-5 . many
CAWSKLSGGPTGELFF TGTGCCTGGAGTAAACTGTCGGGAGGGCCAACCGGGGAGCTGTTTTTT TRBJ2-2 TRBV30 TRBD2 .